The 8 T cell receptor beta chains below come from one sample, sequenced in a study of blood T cell repertoires in COVID-19. The data were produced by immunoSEQ multiplex PCR, yet TCRdb's version contains in-frame clones alone and is incomplete. The sample has fewer than 55,000 clones; 81% are singletons. Sequencing was performed on peripheral blood. The receptors were gathered from a woman of 80 years or more with COVID-19, enrolled during active disease.

V and J are TRBV19 and TRBJ1-2; TRBD1 matches at 7 bases. The junction had 16 bases not matched to a gene; V was cut back by 3 bases and J by 6 bases. The CDR3 has 17 amino acids. The germline V gene encodes CDR1 LNHDA and CDR2 SQIVND (reference sequence). CDR3 protein: CASSMWGRQGTTDGYTF. The CDR3, as DNA: TGTGCCAGTAGTATGTGGGGGCGACAGGGAACTACAGATGGCTACACCTTC.

The chain joins TRBV6-6 to TRBJ2-4; unclear D gene. The V and J ends lost 2 bases and 6 bases respectively, with 8 bases between them. Germline CDR1 is MNHNY and CDR2 is SVGAGI (reference sequence). This CDR3 contains 13 residues. The CDR3 DNA reads as TGTGCCAGCAGTTACCTATCTCTAAACATTCAGTACTTC. This sequence encodes CASSYLSLNIQYF.

This clone was observed a single time. CDR3 in DNA: TGTGCCAGCAGATCTATAGCGGGAGGTTACGAGCAGTACTTC. Translation: CASRSIAGGYEQYF. This chain joins TRBV27 and TRBJ2-7, with 10 bases matching TRBD2. The germline V gene has CDR1 MNHEY and CDR2 SMNVEV (reference sequence). Trimming removed 6 bases from V and 4 bases from J; junction bases left unmatched: 6. This CDR3 has 14 residues.

This clone was seen only a few times. This CDR3 is CAISEGGRGYTEAFF. CDR3 in DNA: TGTGCCATCAGTGAGGGGGGCAGGGGGTACACTGAAGCTTTCTTT. The rearrangement uses TRBV10-3 and TRBJ1-1; TRBD1 agrees at 7 bases. The germline CDR1 and CDR2 sequences are ENHRY and SYGVKD. Germline trimming cut 2 bases from V and 3 bases from J; bases unmatched to any gene: 6. CDR3 length: 15 amino acids.

The chain combines TRBV5-1 with TRBJ2-1; maybe TRBD2 (6 bases). Trimming took 0 bases from V and 7 from J, leaving 8 bases between them. The CDR3 consists of 13 residues. Germline lookup yields CDR1 SGHRS and CDR2 YFSETQ. The CDR3 spells CASSLEGLNEQFF. CDR3 bases: TGCGCCAGCAGCTTGGAGGGACTTAATGAGCAGTTCTTC.

The V call is TRBV7-9, the J call TRBJ1-3, with a weak D call TRBD1 (6 bases). Germline CDR1 is SEHNR and CDR2 is FQNEAQ (reference sequence). Trimming pared 5 bases from V and 7 bases from J, leaving 12 bases between. The CDR3 is made up of 13 amino acids. CDR3 coding DNA: TGTGCCAGCAGCCTCATACAGGGCAACACCATATATTTT. Its protein is CASSLIQGNTIYF.

V usage is TRBV19 and J usage is TRBJ2-2, with 11 bases aligning to TRBD1. The CDR3 loop spans 15 amino acids. Germline lookup yields CDR1 LNHDA and CDR2 SQIVND (reference sequence). J lost 6 bases, V lost 6 bases, and 6 bases had no gene match. CDR3 DNA: TGTGCCAGTAGGTGGACAGGGGGCGGCGCCGGGGAGCTGTTTTTT. It translates to CASRWTGGGAGELFF.

This rearrangement joins TRBV5-1 to TRBJ2-7, with D possibly TRBD1 on 5 matching bases. This CDR3 has 14 residues. The V end was cut by 0 bases, the J end by 2 bases, with 9 bases between. CDR1 and CDR2 (germline): SGHRS, YFSETQ. The CDR3 DNA follows: TGCGCCAGCAGCTTGGTTGCAGGGACCTACGAGCAGTACTTC. It encodes CASSLVAGTYEQYF.